This T cell receptor beta chain was retrieved from a study of response to subunit inactivated influenza vaccine. V dropped 1 base and J dropped 3; count of bases not matched to a gene: 1. Germline CDR1 LNHNV, CDR2 YYDKDF (reference sequence). This CDR3 has 14 amino acids. Study-wide points: Authors suggested seasonal influenza vaccinations each recruit few new T cells.

In regard to this clonotype: What it binds is unknown.

TCRdb passed the RT-PCR reads through MiXCR, listing each CDR3 protein once. The repertoire holds roughly 160,000 distinct CDR3 sequences, with roughly 10% as singletons. The specimen comprised CD8+ T cells sorted from PBMCs, sampled around 25 months after vaccination. This receptor was identified in a man between 50 and 69 years old who received an inactivated influenza vaccine. V usage is TRBV15 and J usage is TRBJ2-7, with 9 bases lining up with TRBD1. In DNA form, the CDR3 reads TGTGCCACCAGCAGAGCGACAGGGGGCTACGAGCAGTACTTC. Its protein product is CATSRATGGYEQYF.